These 29 T cell receptor beta chains were sequenced from one sample in a study of cytomegalovirus exposure and HLA in healthy donors. A multiplex PCR was run with 60 Vbeta primers and 13 Jbeta primers. The data were produced by immunoSEQ multiplex PCR, yet TCRdb's version contains in-frame clones alone and is incomplete. The sample holds approximately 190,000 clones, over 65% seen once. Sequenced material: PBMCs. These receptors originate from a woman aged 25 to 39 in good health and CMV-seronegative.

The rearrangement links TRBV29-1 to TRBJ2-6; TRBD2 agrees at 13 bases. After removal of 7 bases from V and 0 bases from J, the junction contained 3 bases not matched to a gene. This CDR3 comprises 16 residues. Germline V gene data show CDR1 as SQVTM and CDR2 as ANQGSEA. CDR3 nucleotides: TGCAGCGCCTGGACTAGCGGGAGCTCTGGGGCCAACGTCCTGACTTTC. Protein sequence: CSAWTSGSSGANVLTF. Full variable domain (remainder filled in from reference TRBV29-1 and TRBJ2-6): SAVISQKPSRDICQRGTSLTIQCQVDSQVTMMFWYRQQPGQSLTLIATANQGSEATYESGFVIDKFPISRPNLTFSTLTVSNMSPEDSSIYLCSAWTSGSSGANVLTFGAGSRLTVL.

The V call is TRBV2, the J call TRBJ2-3, with 7 bases lining up with TRBD2. Looked up from germline, CDR1 is SNHLY and CDR2 is FYNNEI. The ends lost 8 bases at V and 5 bases at J; junction bases unmatched: 7. This CDR3 comprises 13 residues. The DNA of the CDR3 is TGTGCCAGCGGAGCGGGGACTCAAGATACGCAGTATTTT. Its translation is CASGAGTQDTQYF.

The genes are TRBV20-1 and TRBJ1-4; TRBD1 aligns across 7 bases. CDR1 is DFQATT and CDR2 is SNEGSKA in the germline V gene (reference sequence). The junction had 5 bases not matched to a gene; V was cut back by 5 bases and J by 11 bases. This CDR3 spans 11 amino acids. The CDR3 sequence is CSAQRQGKLFF. The CDR3, as DNA: TGCAGTGCTCAAAGACAGGGTAAACTGTTTTTT.

Here the CDR3 reads CATPPRSGTGELFF. CDR3 bases: TGTGCCACCCCGCCACGGTCGGGGACCGGGGAGCTGTTTTTT. V and J are TRBV7-9 and TRBJ2-2; D possibly corresponds to TRBD2 (5 bases). The CDR3 covers 14 residues. In germline, CDR1 is SEHNR, CDR2 FQNEAQ (reference sequence). The V and J ends lost 10 bases and 5 bases respectively, with 17 bases between them.

This chain joins TRBV6-4 and TRBJ1-1; no clear D gene. The length of the CDR3 is 13 residues. With 4 bases removed from V and 1 base from J, the gap between germline ends came to 7 bases. Germline V gene data show CDR1 as MRHNA and CDR2 as SNTAGT. Written as DNA, the CDR3 is TGTGCCAGCAGTGCCGTTCCGAACACTGAAGCTTTCTTT. As protein: CASSAVPNTEAFF.

The V gene is TRBV29-1, the J gene TRBJ1-4; tentatively, D is TRBD1 (6 bases). The germline V gene has CDR1 SQVTM and CDR2 ANQGSEA. The CDR3 is 14 amino acids. Trimming left V 5 bases short and J 7 bases short, with 17 bases between. DNA of the CDR3: TGCAGCGTTCATTTACAGGGATTGGGTGAAAAACTGTTTTTT. Amino acids: CSVHLQGLGEKLFF.

J is TRBJ2-1 and V is TRBV21-1; the DNA was not used to check the table's D call, TRBD2. TRBV21-1 is designated a pseudogene. This CDR3 has 15 residues. The CDR3 nucleotides read TGTGCCAGCAGCAAAGCACAGAGGAGGGGAAATGAGCAGTTCTTC. This encodes CASSKAQRRGNEQFF.

The V and J genes are TRBV28 and TRBJ2-3; maybe TRBD1 (5 bases). The V and J ends lost 5 bases and 2 bases respectively, with 17 bases between them. CDR3 length equals 16 residues. In germline, CDR1 is MDHEN, CDR2 SYDVKM. The CDR3 DNA reads as TGTGCCAGCAGTCCATATCCAGCAGGGTCCACAGATACGCAGTATTTT. It specifies CASSPYPAGSTDTQYF.

This rearrangement joins TRBV6-5 to TRBJ2-2, with D perhaps matching TRBD1 (6 bases). The length of the CDR3 is 15 residues. The germline CDR1 and CDR2 sequences are MNHEY and SVGAGI. Trimming took off 6 bases at V and 3 bases at J, with 14 bases between the two ends. The CDR3: CASRALWGHTGELFF. Here the CDR3 DNA reads TGTGCCAGCAGGGCCCTGTGGGGGCACACCGGGGAGCTGTTTTTT.

This clone was observed a handful of times. The V call is TRBV5-1, the J call TRBJ1-1; tentative D call: TRBD1 (6 bases). Looked up from germline, CDR1 is SGHRS and CDR2 is YFSETQ. The CDR3 is made up of 14 amino acids. Trimming cost V 1 base and J 3 bases, with 10 bases left between them. For the CDR3, the DNA is TGCGCCAGCAGCTTGTGGGACACCGACACTGAAGCTTTCTTT. This codes for CASSLWDTDTEAFF.

This clone was observed a few times. The chain combines TRBV30 with TRBJ2-3; 15 bases agree with TRBD2. The V gene's germline CDR1 is GTSNPN and CDR2 SVGIG (reference sequence). Trimming at V came to 0 bases and at J to 2 bases, leaving 6 bases not matched to a gene. The CDR3 runs to 18 residues. The CDR3 spells CAWSVLWTSGRDTDTQYF. CDR3 DNA: TGTGCCTGGAGTGTCCTATGGACTAGCGGGAGGGACACAGATACGCAGTATTTT.

V and J are TRBV6-1 and TRBJ2-2, with D perhaps TRBD2 (5 bases). V was clipped by 2 bases and J by 6 bases, with 31 bases between them. The CDR3 has 21 amino acids. Per the germline V gene, CDR1 is MNHNS and CDR2 is SASEGT. The CDR3 spells CASSETGLGDGGDSSAGELFF. The CDR3 DNA follows: TGTGCCAGCAGTGAAACGGGGTTGGGCGACGGCGGTGATTCCTCGGCCGGGGAGCTGTTTTTT.

CDR3 sequence reads: CSAYSGHEQYF. Written as DNA, the CDR3 is TGCAGTGCCTACTCGGGTCACGAGCAGTACTTC. This chain links TRBV20-1 with TRBJ2-7; D unresolved. The germline V gene encodes CDR1 DFQATT and CDR2 SNEGSKA (reference sequence). CDR3 length: 11 amino acids. The germline V and J ends were trimmed by 6 bases and 5 bases, with 11 bases remaining between them.

A note on this clone: Germline and junction disagree at one end, which may indicate a read error. The rearrangement joins TRBV5-4 to TRBJ2-7; maybe TRBD2 (6 bases). Germline values: CDR1 SGHNT, CDR2 YYREEE (reference sequence). The CDR3 totals 12 residues. CDR3 protein: CASSLGLNEQYF. The CDR3 DNA is TGTGCCAGCAGTTTGGGACTTAACGAGCAGTACTTC.

The CDR3, as DNA: TGCGCCAGCAGCTTGGGCTACCCCAATGAGCAGTTCTTC. This codes for CASSLGYPNEQFF. The V call is TRBV5-1, the J call TRBJ2-1; no definite D call. The germline V gene encodes CDR1 SGHRS and CDR2 YFSETQ. Trimming pared 0 bases from V and 6 bases from J, leaving 7 bases between. This CDR3 has 13 residues. Full variable domain (outside the CDR3, taken from reference TRBV5-1 and TRBJ2-1): KAGVTQTPRYLIKTRGQQVTLSCSPISGHRSVSWYQQTPGQGLQFLFEYFSETQRNKGNFPGRFSGRQFSNSRSEMNVSTLELGDSALYLCASSLGYPNEQFFGPGTRLTVL.

Worth noting for this clone: The sample carries other DNA sequences with the same CDR3. The chain recombines TRBV29-1 with TRBJ1-1; D gene ambiguous. The germline CDR1 and CDR2 sequences are SQVTM and ANQGSEA. V was shortened by 6 bases and J by 4 bases, with 12 bases between the two germline ends. The CDR3 has 12 amino acids. For the CDR3, the DNA is TGCAGCGTAGATCTCGGAGGCACTGAAGCTTTCTTT. Its protein product is CSVDLGGTEAFF.

This chain joins TRBV5-8 and TRBJ1-1; D call uncertain. This CDR3 is 13 amino acids long. V was shortened by 2 bases and J by 3 bases, with 8 bases between the two germline ends. Per germline, CDR1 SGHTS and CDR2 YDEGEE. This chain's CDR3 is CASSFIEDTEAFF. CDR3 bases: TGTGCCAGCAGCTTCATTGAGGACACTGAAGCTTTCTTT.

The J gene is TRBJ2-7, the V gene TRBV15; D is possibly TRBD1 (6 bases). The CDR3 totals 13 residues. Germline-derived CDR1 and CDR2 are LNHNV and YYDKDF (reference sequence). The V end lost 5 bases, the J end lost 3 bases, and 11 bases lay between the germline ends. The CDR3 DNA follows: TGTGCCACCAGCGGAACACAGGGCTACGAGCAGTACTTC. This translates into CATSGTQGYEQYF. Full variable domain (remainder filled in from reference TRBV15 and TRBJ2-7): DAMVIQNPRYQVTQFGKPVTLSCSQTLNHNVMYWYQQKSSQAPKLLFHYYDKDFNNEADTPDNFQSRRPNTSFCFLDIRSPGLGDTAMYLCATSGTQGYEQYFGPGTRLTVT.

The sample holds a few counts of this clone. The gene calls are TRBV30 and TRBJ1-2, with no clear D. V was cut by 4 bases and J by 3 bases, with 6 bases left in between. Germline CDR1 and CDR2: GTSNPN and SVGIG (reference sequence). This CDR3 spans 11 amino acids. In DNA, the CDR3 is TGTGCCTGGAAAGAGGACTATGGCTACACCTTC. Translated: CAWKEDYGYTF. Variable domain in full (rest from reference TRBV30 and TRBJ1-2): SQTIHQWPATLVQPVGSPLSLECTVEGTSNPNLYWYRQAAGRGLQLLFYSVGIGQISSEVPQNLSASRPQDRQFILSSKKLLLSDSGFYLCAWKEDYGYTFGSGTRLTVV.

The J gene is TRBJ2-1, the V gene TRBV13, with 8 bases matching TRBD2. With 7 bases clipped from V and 6 bases from J, the junction kept 8 bases outside the gene matches. CDR3 length: 14 residues. CDR1 is PRHDT, CDR2 FYEKMQ, per germline (reference sequence). CDR3 nucleotide sequence: TGTGCCAGCACTTCGGGGGGGGCCAGCAATGAGCAGTTCTTC. This encodes CASTSGGASNEQFF.

The chain combines TRBV19 with TRBJ2-7, with a tentative D call TRBD1 (6 bases). CDR1 and CDR2 from the germline V gene are LNHDA and SQIVND (reference sequence). This CDR3 spans 13 amino acids. Deletions cut 4 bases from V and 3 bases from J, with 10 bases between. The CDR3 is CASSTGQLYEQYF. CDR3 sequence (DNA): TGTGCCAGTAGTACCGGACAGCTCTACGAGCAGTACTTC.

This clone was seen once. CDR3 protein: CASSLGGGVRPLHF. CDR3 in DNA: TGCGCCAGCAGCTTGGGCGGGGGGGTGAGACCCCTCCACTTT. The gene calls are TRBV5-1 and TRBJ1-6; D possibly corresponds to TRBD1 (5 bases). Germline V gene sequence: CDR1 SGHRS, CDR2 YFSETQ. There are 14 residues in the CDR3. Trimming removed 0 bases at V and 12 bases at J, with 13 bases between.

V usage is TRBV29-1 and J usage is TRBJ2-1, with TRBD2 matching over 12 bases. CDR1 is SQVTM and CDR2 is ANQGSEA in the germline V gene. The CDR3 loop spans 18 amino acids. The V segment lost 7 bases and the J segment 0 bases; nucleotides outside the gene matches: 13. The CDR3 reads CSARGGLAGTSSYNEQFF. The CDR3 coding sequence is TGCAGCGCCCGGGGTGGACTAGCGGGAACCAGCTCCTACAATGAGCAGTTCTTC.

This rearrangement joins TRBV27 to TRBJ2-7, with a weak D call TRBD2 (6 bases). The V and J ends lost 5 bases and 2 bases respectively, with 10 bases between them. Germline CDR1 and CDR2: MNHEY and SMNVEV (reference sequence). CDR3 length: 13 amino acids. CDR3 in DNA: TGTGCCAGCAGTGGGGGGTCCCCCTACGAGCAGTACTTC. Protein sequence: CASSGGSPYEQYF.

The chain uses TRBV25-1 and TRBJ1-2; a possible D gene is TRBD1 (5 bases). From germline, CDR1 is MGHDK and CDR2 SYGVNS. The CDR3 consists of 15 residues. Trimming removed 3 bases at V and 6 bases at J, with 17 bases between. The CDR3 DNA is TGTGCCAGCAGTGAGCATGGGGGGGGGTCGGATGGCTACACCTTC. It codes for CASSEHGGGSDGYTF.

The V call is TRBV27, the J call TRBJ1-1, with D hard to call. Trimming removed 4 bases from V and 4 bases from J, with 10 bases in between. The V gene's germline CDR1 is MNHEY and CDR2 SMNVEV (reference sequence). The length of the CDR3 is 13 residues. The CDR3 reads CASSYSRSTEAFF. The CDR3 DNA sequence: TGTGCCAGCAGTTATTCCAGGTCCACTGAAGCTTTCTTT.

The chain carries TRBV7-9 and TRBJ2-4; 7 positions agree with TRBD1. The trim removed 5 bases at V and 1 base at J, leaving 5 bases unmatched. This CDR3 has 15 amino acids. CDR1 is SEHNR and CDR2 is FQNEAQ in the germline V gene (reference sequence). The CDR3 DNA follows: TGTGCCAGCAGCACTACAGGGGTGGCCAAAAACATTCAGTACTTC. The encoded protein is CASSTTGVAKNIQYF.

The V gene is TRBV11-2, the J gene TRBJ2-7, with 8 bases aligning to TRBD2. Trimming removed 5 bases from V and 2 bases from J; junction bases left unmatched: 14. Germline V gene data show CDR1 as SGHAT and CDR2 as FQNNGV. This CDR3 has 17 residues. The CDR3 nucleotides read TGTGCCAGCAGCCCATTTCCTAGCGGGCTCTTTCCCTACGAGCAGTACTTC. It is translated as CASSPFPSGLFPYEQYF.

The gene calls are TRBV9 and TRBJ2-1, with 8 positions matching TRBD2. CDR1 and CDR2 (germline): SGDLS, YYNGEE. The CDR3 loop spans 14 amino acids. Losses at the gene ends were 5 bases for V and 9 bases for J; bases not matched to a gene: 10. CDR3 bases: TGTGCCAGCAGTAAGACGGGGGGGCCGGTTGAGCAGTTCTTC. Protein: CASSKTGGPVEQFF.